This record looks at one TCR beta chain sequence and its context. This clone was seen just once. Its antigen has not been determined. The input lacks base qualities; no much larger clone sits a single base away. The data stem from a study of blood T cell repertoires in COVID-19 (dated by TCRdb to 2018 to 2020). Study-wide context: ImmuneRACE Cohort 3 recovered participants were defined by two consecutive negative NP/OP PCR tests, healthcare professional clearance, or symptom resolution. A freely available public database, intended as a resource for researchers studying the immune response to SARS-CoV-2, is where the repertoires were released. The material from the prospective study consisted of cDNA or gDNA derived from T cells, B-cell-depleted T cells, or PBMCs. The samples were drawn from the first 160 participants of the ongoing ImmuneRACE study and from over 950 subjects provided by 6 global collaborators. HLA class I and class II types, where available, came from metadata supplied by the sample provider rather than from assay-based typing. Samples from collaborators originated in the United States, Italy and Spain and spanned both the acute and convalescent phases of COVID-19. Nearly every sample came with metadata listing a de-identified subject ID, COVID-19 status, age in years and sex. Subjects who had been exposed to COVID-19, were actively infected with it, or had recovered from it provided the deeply sampled blood TCRbeta repertoires that made up the dataset. The study at large found these results: The quantity of clinical and demographic metadata differed by source and by participant and was supplied without curation.

TCRbeta CDR3 regions were amplified from genomic DNA using the immunoSEQ Assay, a bias-controlled multiplex PCR. From the authors' description of their analysis: The number of nucleated cells in each sample was estimated by amplification of reference gene primers within the assay. Sequence reads were collapsed and filtered to measure the absolute abundance of every unique TCRbeta CDR3 rearrangement. For each sample, productive Simpson clonality was calculated as the square root of Simpson's diversity index across productive rearrangements. The table was pulled from immuneACCESS by TCRdb, which kept in-frame rearrangements only. Such tables lose some clones; where checked, under half of the loss comes from unresolved V genes, and the rest has no known cause. V, J and clone size are taken as reported in that table, and D and trimming were inferred from the DNA itself. The table for this sample lists roughly 210,000 clones; around 87% of them were counted only once. The ten largest make up around 7% of the sample.

Participants in the prospective study were enrolled through a virtual design, were aged roughly 18 to 95 years, and lived in about 25 United States geographic areas. Cohort assignment in the prospective study relied on participant-reported clinical history from a screening survey and a study questionnaire. In the prospective study, whole blood, serum and a nasopharyngeal or oropharyngeal swab were collected from each participant by mobile phlebotomists. Participants in the prospective study had the option to provide additional blood draws and questionnaires over a roughly 2-month period. Prospective study blood samples were shipped either frozen or at room temperature before DNA extraction. From its cysteine to its phenylalanine, the CDR3 spans 13 amino acids. The DNA shown is the 39-base CDR3, in frame from base 1. V is pared back by 3 bases and J by 3 bases, with 8 bases lying between the germline termini. CDR1 is given as KGHSH and CDR2 as LQKENI, both from the germline V gene.

Sequenced input: PBMCs or T cells enriched from blood (not recorded which). The TCR was taken from a young man in a cohort exposed to, infected with or recovered from COVID-19 (not recorded which). The chain employs TRBV18 and TRBJ2-5; the D segment cannot be called with confidence. The bases are TGTGCCAGCTCACCTCCGACTGAAGAGACCCAGTACTTC. Its amino acids are CASSPPTEETQYF.